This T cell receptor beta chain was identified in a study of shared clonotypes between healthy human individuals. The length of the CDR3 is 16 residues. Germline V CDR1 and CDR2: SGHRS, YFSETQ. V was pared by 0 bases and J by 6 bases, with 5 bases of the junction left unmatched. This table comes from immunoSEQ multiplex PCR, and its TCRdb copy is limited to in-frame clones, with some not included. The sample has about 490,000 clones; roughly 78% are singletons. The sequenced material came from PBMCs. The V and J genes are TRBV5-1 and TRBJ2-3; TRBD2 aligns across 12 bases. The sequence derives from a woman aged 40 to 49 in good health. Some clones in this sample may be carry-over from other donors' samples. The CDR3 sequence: CASSLGTSGRSDTQYF. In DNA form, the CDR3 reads TGCGCCAGCAGCTTGGGAACTAGCGGGAGGTCCGATACGCAGTATTTT.